This TCR beta chain derives from a study of blood T cell repertoires in COVID-19. Study overall: Acute-phase and convalescent COVID-19 samples originated in the United States, Italy and Spain. The cDNA or gDNA used as material had been derived from T cells, B-cell-depleted T cells, or PBMCs.

Only in-frame clones appear in the TCRdb table, and some are missing; sequencing was by immunoSEQ multiplex PCR. Here the sample spans 150,000 to 200,000 clones, roughly 85% being singletons. This clone appeared a few times. The sample comprised peripheral blood. This sequence was found in a man aged 50-60 years with active or convalescent COVID-19.

The CDR3 nucleotides are TGTGCCAGCAGCCCCCCGGAAAAACTGTTTTTT. It is translated as CASSPPEKLFF. The chain combines TRBV21-1 with TRBJ1-4. TRBV21-1 is shown as a pseudogene. The CDR3 extends over 11 amino acids.